This T cell receptor beta chain was recovered during a study of cytotoxic CD8 clonotypes in ibrutinib-treated CLL (dated by TCRdb to about 2021). About the investigation overall: In this cohort, around 15 patients were treatment-naive and ten to eleven were relapsed/refractory, while roughly 17 had unmutated IGHV. Samples at response were collected after a median of 12 months of treatment, with a range of about 6 to 40 months. Longitudinal samples were obtainable from about 30% of the roughly 90 participants in the trial. Cryopreserved peripheral blood mononuclear cells were obtained prior to treatment, at the time of response, and at either disease progression or sustained remission. Patients were still on ibrutinib when every remission and progressive disease sample was collected. On average, each sample yielded around 250,000 productive templates and about 94,000 productive rearrangements. Responses were partial in some 24 patients and complete in 2; after median 68 months follow-up, about 14 stayed in remission and 12 progressed.

Study-level results and caveats: Public clonotypes were found to be uncommon and were observed to contract or remain stable during treatment; the increase in clonality was shown to reflect expansion of private clonotypes at ibrutinib response. An increase in clonality was observed at ibrutinib response, with clonality remaining stable during sustained remission and falling back toward baseline at progression. Lymph node repertoires were not examined, and the timing of sampling was not matched between patients in sustained remission and those whose disease progressed. At baseline, clonality was higher than in age-matched healthy donors and showed a strong correlation with circulating CD8+ T-cell counts.

Explained via the paper, the time point label denotes: 24 months on ibrutinib. For TCR beta library preparation, approximately 2.2 micrograms of genomic DNA were isolated from cryopreserved PBMCs. High-throughput TCR beta sequencing was performed on longitudinal blood samples from CLL patients receiving ibrutinib monotherapy. Patients were enrolled in a phase 2 open-label single-center ibrutinib monotherapy trial. Each clonotype received, on average, around 10x coverage in deep resolution sequencing performed on a MiSeq, where the target depth lay between 1 in 1 million and 1 in 200,000 T cells. TCR beta libraries were generated with the immunoSEQ hsTCRB Kit. On the study's bioinformatics: The data were analyzed with ImmunoSEQ Analyzer and ImmunoSEQ Data Assistant, and V, D and J gene assignments followed IMGT definitions. Clonality, which ranges from 0 to 1, was calculated by subtracting the normalized Shannon entropy of productive rearrangement frequencies from one. Only overrepresented clonotypes making up at least 0.05% of each patient's repertoire were included in the public clonotype analysis. Repertoires from about a dozen age-matched healthy donors in immuneACCESS were used as clonality controls. As stored in TCRdb, this immuneACCESS dataset retains in-frame rearrangements with V and J assigned. A fraction of the clones does not appear; measured against another copy, unresolved V genes explain less than half of the discrepancy, and the remainder lacks a known reason. That table furnishes V, J and clone size, whereas the DNA furnished D and trimming. Across this sample there are about 130,000 clones, with roughly 80% seen only once. The top ten clonotypes cover about 3.3% of the sample.

To note about this clone: The antigen this receptor binds is unknown. There are no base qualities to consult, and no much larger clone falls within one base.

The sequencing here drew on PBMCs, taken after 24 months of ibrutinib treatment. The TCR originated in a human donor with chronic lymphocytic leukemia.

The CDR3 has the sequence CASRLLTEAFF. The nucleotide sequence is TGTGCCAGCAGACTCCTCACTGAAGCTTTCTTT. Rearrangement joined TRBV28 to TRBJ1-1, with the D gene too uncertain to name. CDR1 and CDR2, looked up from the germline V gene, are MDHEN and SYDVKM. The junction shows trimming of 6 bases on V and 4 bases on J, plus 6 bases between the germline ends. From its cysteine to its phenylalanine, the CDR3 spans 11 amino acids. CDR3 DNA only is kept here, 33 bases in frame from base 1.